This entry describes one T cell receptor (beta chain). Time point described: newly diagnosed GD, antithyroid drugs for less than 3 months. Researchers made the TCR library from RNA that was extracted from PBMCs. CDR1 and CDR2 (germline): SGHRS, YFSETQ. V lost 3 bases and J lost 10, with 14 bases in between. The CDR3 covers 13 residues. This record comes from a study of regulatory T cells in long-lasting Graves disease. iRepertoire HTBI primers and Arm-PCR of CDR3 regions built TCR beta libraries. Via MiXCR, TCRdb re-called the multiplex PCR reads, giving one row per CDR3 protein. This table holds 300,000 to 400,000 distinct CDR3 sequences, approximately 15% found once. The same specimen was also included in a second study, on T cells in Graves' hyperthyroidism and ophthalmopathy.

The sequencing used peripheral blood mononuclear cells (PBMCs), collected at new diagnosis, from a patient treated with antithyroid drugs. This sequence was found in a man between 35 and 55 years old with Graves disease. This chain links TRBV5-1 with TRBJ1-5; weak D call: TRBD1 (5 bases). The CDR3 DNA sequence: TGCGCCAGCAGCTCGGCAAAGGGGTTACCCCAGCATTTT. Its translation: CASSSAKGLPQHF.